This T cell receptor (beta chain) was identified in a study of blood T cell repertoires in COVID-19. Across the whole study: From T cells, B-cell-depleted T cells, or PBMCs came the material, which was cDNA or gDNA.

CDR1 SGHAT and CDR2 FQNNGV come from the germline V gene. V was trimmed by 6 bases and J by 0 bases, leaving 13 bases between them. This CDR3 contains 15 residues. In the source study's methods: For nucleated cells, counts were estimated from reference gene primer amplification. Assay used: immunoSEQ multiplex PCR; TCRdb lists only in-frame clones, some missing. The DNA was the basis for D and trimming; V, J and clone size are from that table. The data show about 160,000 clones, 82% seen once. Comment on this clone: The sample contains more than one DNA sequence encoding this CDR3.

The sequence came from a woman aged 40-49 years with COVID-19, enrolled during active disease. Specimen: peripheral blood. The rearrangement uses TRBV11-2 and TRBJ2-3; weak D call: TRBD2 (6 bases). As DNA, the CDR3 is TGTGCCAGCAGTCCCGGTGGGACTAGCACAGATACGCAGTATTTT. It is translated as CASSPGGTSTDTQYF.